This TCR beta chain was sequenced for a study of T cells in localized non-small cell lung cancer. Findings and limits, study-wide: Researchers found a median approximately 55 of the top 100 tumor clones in adjacent lung.

About this clone itself: The antigen is not known.

Sequenced by immunoSEQ multiplex PCR; TCRdb stores in-frame clones only, minus some. This sample has a few thousand clones; under 55% occur once, and the top ten carry roughly 4.5%. Source: lymph node tissue, taken before any cancer treatment. The source of this sequence is a woman aged 18 to 55 with stage I lung adenocarcinoma.

CDR3 amino acids: CASSESLGQGAGYGYTF. For the CDR3, the DNA is TGTGCCAGCAGTGAATCCCTGGGACAGGGGGCAGGCTATGGCTACACCTTC. This sequence joins TRBV25-1 and TRBJ1-2; 12 bases are a match to TRBD1. Germline lookup yields CDR1 MGHDK and CDR2 SYGVNS. V was pared by 1 base and J by 4 bases, with 7 bases of the junction left unmatched. The CDR3 loop spans 17 amino acids.